A single TCR beta chain is shown here with its context. The antigen is undetermined. The conserved final phenylalanine or tryptophan is absent from the CDR3, which likely points to a read error. It is unclear where the CDR3 begins or ends on the DNA, so no DNA is shown, and the CDR3 is as TCRdb lists it. This record comes from a study of tumor-infiltrating lymphocytes in primary liver carcinoma. As for the study in general: Patients included men and women of 30 to 69 years. Each of the growths was stage T1-T3 N0M0, extending roughly 4.2 to 10 cm across. Productive TCRbeta read counts per sample ran from roughly 3.3 to 6.8 million and were similar across tissue types. Whole-study findings and limits: Top-250-clone fractions were significantly higher in tumors than in blood (p = 0.039).

Synthesis of TCR beta cDNA was carried out from around 540 ng total RNA with a constant-region primer. Slightly modified ARM-PCR served as the procedure for the TCR beta libraries. These libraries came from three rounds of nested multiplex PCR. The opening two PCR rounds, ten to eleven cycles each, paired TRBV1-TRBV30 forward primers with a C-beta reverse primer. TCRdb redid the calling of the multiplex PCR reads with MiXCR, one entry per CDR3 protein. Seen here are 40,000 to 55,000 distinct CDR3 sequences, 65% to 80% observed once, and the top ten hold roughly 29%. Each 20-30 mg portion of unsorted bulk tissue served as the source for co-extraction of RNA and DNA. The CDR3 adds up to 15 amino acids, both ends counted. Per the germline V gene, CDR1 is SGHNT and CDR2 is YYREEE (reference sequence).

The sequenced material came from liver tumor tissue from sampling region 5. Specified subset: tumor region T5, tumor centre. The sequence derives from a man in his forties or fifties with primary liver carcinoma and hepatitis B virus infection. The V gene is TRBV5-4, the J gene TRBJ2-2; the table's D call TRBD1 went unverified against the DNA. The CDR3 sequence is CASSVGTGGPGELLL.